The 8 T cell receptor beta chains in this list originate from one sample, sequenced in a study of T cell responses to AZD1222 COVID-19 vaccine. The table came from immunoSEQ multiplex PCR; TCRdb's copy has only in-frame clones and leaves some out. The sample has about 180,000 clones, 90% to 95% seen once. The sequencing here drew on peripheral blood, taken 28 days after the second dose of the MenACWY control vaccine. These receptors came from an adult who received the MenACWY meningococcal vaccine as a control.

This clone appeared once. The chain joins TRBV5-4 to TRBJ2-1; TRBD2 aligns across 9 bases. The germline V gene encodes CDR1 SGHNT and CDR2 YYREEE (reference sequence). This CDR3 spans 16 amino acids. The ends lost 4 bases at V and 3 bases at J; junction bases unmatched: 8. CDR3 nucleotides: TGTGCCAGCAGCAAGCCGGCTAGCGGGGTCTACAATGAGCAGTTCTTC. This gives the protein CASSKPASGVYNEQFF.

This rearrangement joins TRBV2 to TRBJ2-1; maybe TRBD1 (6 bases). The CDR3 is 13 amino acids. CDR1 is SNHLY and CDR2 is FYNNEI in the germline V gene. V dropped 5 bases and J dropped 5 bases, with 10 bases sitting between them. As DNA, the CDR3 is TGTGCCAGCAGTCCCGGGACAAACAATGAGCAGTTCTTC. This gives the protein CASSPGTNNEQFF.

The V and J genes are TRBV28 and TRBJ1-2, with a tentative D call TRBD1 (6 bases). Germline CDR1 MDHEN, CDR2 SYDVKM. V was trimmed by 6 bases and J by 8 bases, leaving 16 bases between them. CDR3 length: 13 amino acids. In DNA form, the CDR3 reads TGTGCCAGCAGAGTTCAGGGGAGGGACGGCTACACCTTC. Translating it yields CASRVQGRDGYTF.

The chain employs TRBV27 and TRBJ1-1; TRBD1 agrees at 7 bases. The CDR3 covers 13 residues. Germline V gene sequence: CDR1 MNHEY, CDR2 SMNVEV (reference sequence). V dropped 3 bases and J dropped 8; count of bases not matched to a gene: 6. CDR3 protein: CASSFPGQVEAFF. For the CDR3, the DNA is TGTGCCAGCAGTTTTCCCGGACAGGTAGAAGCTTTCTTT.

V gene TRBV27 combines with J gene TRBJ1-2; TRBD1 might be the D (6 bases). The CDR3 has 13 amino acids. The germline V gene encodes CDR1 MNHEY and CDR2 SMNVEV (reference sequence). Between the trimmed V and J ends, which lost 6 bases and 2 bases, there was a span of 10 bases. In DNA form, the CDR3 reads TGTGCCAGCAGCACCACAGGGAACTATGGCTACACCTTC. Residues: CASSTTGNYGYTF.

This clone was seen a single time. The chain couples TRBV7-2 to TRBJ2-2; D may be TRBD2 (7 bases). CDR1 SGHTA and CDR2 FQGNSA come from the germline V gene. This CDR3 contains 16 residues. V was trimmed by 4 bases and J by 0 bases, leaving 12 bases between them. The CDR3: CASSWGGGSNTGELFF. CDR3 sequence (DNA): TGTGCCAGCAGCTGGGGAGGGGGGTCGAACACCGGGGAGCTGTTTTTT. The full variable domain, in which reference TRBV7-2 and TRBJ2-2 provide the parts outside the CDR3, is GAGVSQSPSNKVTEKGKDVELRCDPISGHTALYWYRQSLGQGLEFLIYFQGNSAPDKSGLPSDRFSAERTGGSVSTLTIQRTQQEDSAVYLCASSWGGGSNTGELFFGEGSRLTVL.

This clone has only one observation. The chain couples TRBV28 to TRBJ1-1; D not certain. V lost 6 bases, J lost 9 bases, and 17 bases lay in between. The CDR3 is made up of 13 amino acids. The V gene's germline CDR1 is MDHEN and CDR2 SYDVKM. The chain's CDR3 is CASRAPGSHKAFF. CDR3 DNA sequence: TGTGCCAGCAGGGCACCGGGCTCTCACAAAGCTTTCTTT.

This sequence joins TRBV9 and TRBJ2-7; 7 bases align to TRBD1. Germline trimming cut 0 bases from V and 3 bases from J; bases unmatched to any gene: 3. In germline, CDR1 is SGDLS, CDR2 YYNGEE. The CDR3 runs 14 residues. CDR3 sequence (DNA): TGTGCCAGCAGCGTAGGTGACAGGGTCTACGAGCAGTACTTC. Its protein product is CASSVGDRVYEQYF.